The 32 T cell receptor beta chains listed next were all sequenced from one sample in a study of tumor and adjacent non-tumor tissue in lung cancer. No cell sorting was done before RNA was extracted from the tissue. The library came from three nested PCR rounds adapted from ARM-PCR protocols. One entry per CDR3 protein, called by TCRdb with MiXCR from the multiplex PCR reads. The repertoire holds under 140,000 distinct CDR3 sequences, with nearly 85% as singletons. Sequenced material: lung tumor tissue. The source of these receptors is a man aged 65 to 79 with non-small cell lung cancer.

As concerns this clonotype: The missing conserved phenylalanine or tryptophan at the end of this CDR3 makes a read error likely. The limits of the CDR3 on the DNA are not certain, so only TCRdb's listed CDR3 is given. This chain joins TRBV12-3 or TRBV12-4 and TRBJ1-5. From its first to its last residue, the CDR3 has 16 amino acids. The CDR3: CTSSFKALGGKQPQHL.

The chain links TRBV20-1 to TRBJ2-7; D uncertain. The CDR3 length is 11 residues. V lost 3 bases to trimming and J lost 8 bases, with 11 bases between them. Germline loops: CDR1 DFQATT, CDR2 SNEGSKA (reference sequence). The CDR3 DNA reads as TGCAGTGCTAGTTCAGTCTCCAAGCAGTACTTC. It specifies CSASSVSKQYF.

About this clonotype: A read error is likely, as this CDR3 ends without the conserved phenylalanine or tryptophan. J is TRBJ2-7 and V is TRBV6-2 or TRBV6-3; the match to TRBD2 covers 10 bases. Per the germline V gene, CDR1 is MNHEY and CDR2 is SVGEGT. The CDR3 length is 14 residues. CDR3 residues: CASRLAGPTYEQYS. The CDR3 nucleotides are TGTGCCAGCAGACTAGCGGGACCGACCTATGAGCAGTACTCC.

The V and J genes are TRBV6-2 or TRBV6-3 and TRBJ2-3; D is uncertain. The DNA end is a closer match to TRBJ1-5, so the J assignment may be wrong. CDR1 MNHEY and CDR2 SVGEGT come from the germline V gene. The CDR3 spans 14 residues. CDR3 bases: TGTGCCAACAAAGATCGGACGAACACAGATACGCAGCATTTT. This codes for CANKDRTNTDTQHF.

The chain recombines TRBV28 with TRBJ2-1; no reliable D call. Germline-derived CDR1 and CDR2 are MDHEN and SYDVKM. This CDR3 has 15 amino acids. V was pared by 8 bases and J by 0 bases, with 14 bases between. The CDR3 nucleotides read TGTGCCAGCCTTCGCAGCGTGAGCTCCTACAATGAGCAGTTCTTC. It is translated as CASLRSVSSYNEQFF.

On this clonotype: Likely a read error: the CDR3 ends without its conserved phenylalanine or tryptophan. V usage is TRBV6-5 and J usage is TRBJ2-7, with no clear D. CDR3 length: 15 residues. Per the germline V gene, CDR1 is MNHEY and CDR2 is SVGAGI. CDR3 DNA sequence: TGTTCCAGCAGTTACTCCGGGCCAGACATCTACGAGCAGTACCTC. Translated, it gives CSSSYSGPDIYEQYL.

About this clonotype itself: At one boundary the junction diverges from the germline segment, which might be a read error. The chain combines TRBV5-4 with TRBJ2-7, with a possible D match to TRBD2 (6 bases). This CDR3 contains 15 residues. The germline gives CDR1 SGHNT, CDR2 YYREEE (reference sequence). For the CDR3, the DNA is TGTGCCAGCAGCCTGGGGGTAGCGGTGGATCGGGAGCATTACTTC. Amino acids: CASSLGVAVDREHYF.

Points on this clonotype: Lacking the conserved final phenylalanine or tryptophan, this CDR3 likely reflects a read error. The rearrangement uses TRBV6-2 or TRBV6-3 and TRBJ2-1; 8 bases are shared with TRBD2. CDR3 length: 15 amino acids. With V trimmed by 5 bases and J by 10 bases, 13 bases remained unmatched. Looked up from germline, CDR1 is MNHEY and CDR2 is SVGEGT. For the CDR3, the DNA is TGTGCCAGCAGTCTGGGACTAGGCAATACCAAAGAGCAGTTCATC. Amino acids: CASSLGLGNTKEQFI.

On this clonotype itself: Mismatch with germline at one junction end may stem from a read error. The V and J genes are TRBV20-1 and TRBJ2-7; unclear D gene. Germline values: CDR1 DFQATT, CDR2 SNEGSKA (reference sequence). The CDR3 consists of 12 residues. In nucleotides, the CDR3 is TGCAATGCTCCCAGAGATTTCTACGAGCAGTACTTC. Translating it yields CNAPRDFYEQYF.

Concerning this clonotype itself: One end of the junction varies from germline; a read error may be responsible. The V and J genes are TRBV6-5 and TRBJ2-5; 9 bases are shared with TRBD1. Germline V gives CDR1 MNHEY, CDR2 SVGAGI. CDR3 length equals 17 residues. In DNA form, the CDR3 reads TGTGCCAGCAATTCCGCCGGGACAGGGTTCCCACAAGATACCCGGTACTTC. Amino acids: CASNSAGTGFPQDTRYF.

This clonotype occurred many times. The rearrangement joins TRBV10-2 to TRBJ1-2; D is unclear. CDR1 and CDR2 (germline): WSHSY, SAAADI. V lost 1 base and J lost 7, with 10 bases in between. The CDR3 contains 13 residues. CDR3 protein: CASSEFTEGGYTF. The CDR3 DNA is TGCGCCAGCAGTGAGTTTACAGAGGGTGGCTACACCTTC.

The table lists this clonotype with a count of one. The chain couples TRBV11-1 to TRBJ2-7; a possible D gene is TRBD2 (6 bases). The germline V gene encodes CDR1 SGHAT and CDR2 FQDESV (reference sequence). Trimming took off 10 bases at V and 2 bases at J, with 18 bases between the two ends. The CDR3 spans 14 residues. The DNA of the CDR3 is TGTGCCAACAACTTAAGCGGGTCCACCTACGAGCAGTACTTC. This encodes CANNLSGSTYEQYF.

The gene calls are TRBV25-1 and TRBJ2-7; 9 bases map to TRBD1. The CDR3 has 17 residues. Germline CDR1 MGHDK, CDR2 SYGVNS. V was pared by 5 bases and J by 6 bases, with 17 bases of the junction left unmatched. The CDR3 DNA is TGTGCCAGCAGTCCCCCGACCGGGACAGGGTGTGGAAGCGAGCAGTACTTC. Translated, it gives CASSPPTGTGCGSEQYF.

Points on this clonotype: One end of the junction does not line up with germline, which may come from a read error. V usage is TRBV12-5 and J usage is TRBJ1-1, with D possibly being TRBD1 (5 bases). The length of the CDR3 is 14 residues. CDR1 and CDR2 (germline): LGHNT, FRNRAP. The CDR3 DNA is TGTGCTAGTGCTTTGGGGGTGGTGTACACTGAAGCTCTCTTT. Protein: CASALGVVYTEALF.

The count of this clonotype is one. Mismatch with germline at one junction end may stem from a read error. The chain has TRBV24-1 and TRBJ1-2; 12 nucleotides agree with TRBD1. Germline V gives CDR1 KGHDR, CDR2 SFDVKD. CDR3 length: 16 amino acids. The CDR3 nucleotides are TGTCCCACCAGTGATCTTTCCGGGACAGGGGGCCGCGACTACACCTTC. Amino acids: CPTSDLSGTGGRDYTF.

The genes are TRBV11-2 and TRBJ2-4; D may be TRBD1 (6 bases). Germline V lookup: CDR1 SGHAT, CDR2 FQNNGV. V lost 0 bases and J 7 bases, leaving 10 bases between the germline ends. CDR3 length: 14 amino acids. CDR3: CASSLETGLNIQYF. CDR3 bases: TGTGCCAGCAGCTTAGAAACAGGGCTGAACATTCAGTACTTC.

Comment on this clonotype: A junction boundary mismatches the germline segment, possibly from a read error. V and J are TRBV29-1 and TRBJ2-2; D might be TRBD1 (5 bases). Germline CDR1 is SQVTM and CDR2 is ANQGSEA. The CDR3 runs 13 residues. The CDR3 region has the DNA TGCAGCGGCATCGAATGGGGCACCGGTGAGCTGTTTTTT. Translation gives CSGIEWGTGELFF.

This clonotype was picked up a small number of times. Just one base apart from a much larger clone, this may be a read error. The gene calls are TRBV5-6 and TRBJ1-3; D is uncertain. Deletions cut 3 bases from V and 3 bases from J, with 13 bases between. This CDR3 is built from 15 residues. The germline CDR1 and CDR2 sequences are SGHDT and YYEEEE. The CDR3 sequence is CASSSAGKIGNTIYF. In DNA form, the CDR3 reads TGTGCCAGCAGCTCGGCGGGTAAAATTGGAAACACCATATATTTT.

The J gene is TRBJ2-3, the V gene TRBV6-6; no clear D gene. The germline gives CDR1 MNHNY, CDR2 SVGAGI (reference sequence). CDR3 length: 13 amino acids. In DNA, the CDR3 is TGTGTCAGTAGTCCATATCAGAGAGATACGCAGTATTTT. It specifies CVSSPYQRDTQYF.

Details on this clonotype: The final CDR3 position lacks the conserved phenylalanine or tryptophan, pointing to a likely read error. This chain uses TRBV19 with TRBJ1-2; no definite D call. The CDR3 contains 15 residues. Germline assignment: CDR1 LNHDA and CDR2 SQIVND (reference sequence). CDR3 amino acids: CASSIGSSRNYDYTL. DNA of the CDR3: TGCGCCAGTAGTATCGGTTCCTCCAGAAACTATGACTACACCCTC.

Details on this clonotype: At one end the junction does not follow the germline gene, possibly because of a read error. The chain has TRBV6-1 and TRBJ1-5; TRBD1 might be the D (6 bases). The CDR3 has 15 amino acids. Per germline, CDR1 MNHNS and CDR2 SASEGT. The CDR3, as DNA: TGTGCCAGCAGGGTCGGACAGACCGGCAATAAGCCCCAGCAATTT. It codes for CASRVGQTGNKPQQF.

Concerning this clonotype: A junction boundary mismatches the germline segment, possibly from a read error. The V and J genes are TRBV5-4 and TRBJ2-3; 8 bases are a match to TRBD1. The CDR3 loop spans 18 amino acids. Germline CDR1 and CDR2: SGHNT and YYREEE (reference sequence). CDR3 amino acids: CANSSGTGPQVRTDTQYF. The CDR3 DNA reads TGCGCCAACAGCTCGGGGACAGGTCCCCAGGTTCGCACAGATACGCAGTATTTT.

On this clonotype: A much larger clone differs from this one at a single base, so this may be a read error. V is TRBV20-1 and J is TRBJ1-2; D remains ambiguous. CDR3 size: 13 residues. Germline assignment: CDR1 DFQATT and CDR2 SNEGSKA (reference sequence). V was trimmed by 6 bases and J by 5 bases, leaving 16 bases between them. DNA for the CDR3: TGCAGTGCCCAGAGGCCCGGATCGTATGGCTACACCTTC. Its translation: CSAQRPGSYGYTF.

Concerning this clonotype itself: A junction end diverges from the germline sequence, so it may reflect a read error. This rearrangement joins TRBV6-2 or TRBV6-3 to TRBJ2-7; D call uncertain. The germline V gene has CDR1 MNHEY and CDR2 SVGEGT. CDR3 length: 15 residues. Here the CDR3 DNA reads TGTGCTAGCAGTCGCCGTCAAGTGAGCTCCTACGAGCAGTACTTC. Its protein is CASSRRQVSSYEQYF.

V is TRBV29-1 and J is TRBJ2-7; D is possibly TRBD1 or TRBD2 (5 bases each). Per the germline V gene, CDR1 is SQVTM and CDR2 is ANQGSEA. The CDR3 sequence is 12 residues long. V was pared by 7 bases and J by 8 bases, with 18 bases between. CDR3 protein: CSGETVNRKQYF. CDR3 nucleotide sequence: TGCAGCGGGGAGACAGTGAATCGGAAGCAGTACTTC.

As for this clonotype: A junction boundary mismatches the germline segment, possibly from a read error. The chain employs TRBV10-3 and TRBJ2-1; D uncertain. Per the germline V gene, CDR1 is ENHRY and CDR2 is SYGVKD. The CDR3 spans 13 residues. The CDR3 coding sequence is TGTGCCATCTGTGAGTCGGCCTACAAAGACCAGTTCTTC. Its protein product is CAICESAYKDQFF.

CDR3 nucleotide sequence: TGTGCCAGCAGCCGGGGGGGGACTACGCGCTTCCCCGAGCAGTACTTC. Translation: CASSRGGTTRFPEQYF. This chain connects TRBV11-3 to TRBJ2-7, with TRBD2 matching 8 bases. The CDR3 contains 16 residues. V lost 5 bases to trimming and J lost 6 bases; unmatched junction nucleotides: 15. Germline loops: CDR1 SGHNT, CDR2 YENEEA.

Concerning this clonotype itself: One junction end does not reproduce the germline sequence, and a read error may be involved. The V call is TRBV20-1, the J call TRBJ2-2; D assignment may be TRBD1 or TRBD2 (5 bases each). The CDR3 is made up of 15 amino acids. Germline values: CDR1 DFQATT, CDR2 SNEGSKA (reference sequence). The CDR3: CSAPRKGRVTGELFF. As DNA, the CDR3 is TGTAGTGCTCCCCGTAAGGGGCGGGTCACCGGGGAGCTGTTTTTT.

This clonotype appeared a few times. A much bigger clone sits one base away, suggesting this may be a read error. V usage is TRBV14 and J usage is TRBJ2-1; 11 nucleotides align to TRBD2. The CDR3 is 14 amino acids. Germline CDR1 and CDR2: SGHDN and FVKESK. This CDR3 is CTSSQGVAGGEQFF. In DNA form, the CDR3 reads TGTACCAGCAGCCAAGGAGTAGCGGGGGGGGAGCAGTTCTTC.

This chain links TRBV11-2 with TRBJ2-7; D uncertain. Between the trimmed V and J ends, which lost 8 bases and 7 bases, there was a span of 18 bases. CDR3 length equals 13 residues. Looked up from germline, CDR1 is SGHAT and CDR2 is FQNNGV. The chain's CDR3 is CASCQWTVREQYF. CDR3 in DNA: TGTGCCAGCTGCCAATGGACCGTGCGTGAGCAGTACTTC.

A note on this clonotype: A single base separates this from a much larger clone, so it may be a read error. The chain uses TRBV5-1 and TRBJ1-2; D perhaps matches TRBD1 (6 bases). CDR1 and CDR2 from the germline V gene are SGHRS and YFSETQ. With 4 bases removed from V and 7 bases from J, the gap between germline ends came to 20 bases. The CDR3 covers 15 residues. The CDR3 loop is CASSTSEQGASGYTF. CDR3 DNA: TGCGCCAGCAGCACATCGGAACAGGGAGCTAGTGGCTACACCTTC.

For this clonotype: The DNA is left out, because the CDR3 cannot be placed on it with certainty; the CDR3 is given as TCRdb lists it. CDR3 sequence: CASSVGSGTYEKYF. The chain employs TRBV11-2 and TRBJ2-7; TRBD2 is taken as the D call from the table, unchecked against the DNA. The CDR3 region is 14 residues in length, termini included. Germline loops: CDR1 SGHAT, CDR2 FQNNGV.